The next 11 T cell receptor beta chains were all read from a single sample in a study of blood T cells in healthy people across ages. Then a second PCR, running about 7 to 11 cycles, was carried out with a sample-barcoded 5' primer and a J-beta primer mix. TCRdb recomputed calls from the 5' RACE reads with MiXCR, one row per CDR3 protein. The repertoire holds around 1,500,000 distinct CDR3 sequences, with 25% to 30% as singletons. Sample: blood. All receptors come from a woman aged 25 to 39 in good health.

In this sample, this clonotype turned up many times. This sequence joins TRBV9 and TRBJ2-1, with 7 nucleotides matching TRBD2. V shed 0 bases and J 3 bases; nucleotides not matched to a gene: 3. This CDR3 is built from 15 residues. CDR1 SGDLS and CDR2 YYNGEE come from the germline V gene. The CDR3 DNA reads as TGTGCCAGCAGCGTAGACGGACTAGTCTACAATGAGCAGTTCTTC. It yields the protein CASSVDGLVYNEQFF. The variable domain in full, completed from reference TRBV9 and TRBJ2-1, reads DSGVTQTPKHLITATGQRVTLRCSPRSGDLSVYWYQQSLDQGLQFLIQYYNGEERAKGNILERFSAQQFPDLHSELNLSSLELGDSALYFCASSVDGLVYNEQFFGPGTRLTVL.

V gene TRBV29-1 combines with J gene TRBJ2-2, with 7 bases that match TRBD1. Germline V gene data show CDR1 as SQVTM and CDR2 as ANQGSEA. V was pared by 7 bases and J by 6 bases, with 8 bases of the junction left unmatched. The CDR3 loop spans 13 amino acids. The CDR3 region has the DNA TGCAGCGCGGACAGGAGCGCATCCGGGGAGCTGTTTTTT. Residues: CSADRSASGELFF.

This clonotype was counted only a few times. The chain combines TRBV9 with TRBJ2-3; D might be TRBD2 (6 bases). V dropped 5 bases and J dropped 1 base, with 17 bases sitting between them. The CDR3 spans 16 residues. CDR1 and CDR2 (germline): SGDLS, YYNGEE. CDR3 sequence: CASSSVSGGGTDTQYF. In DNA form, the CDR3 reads TGTGCCAGCAGTAGCGTTTCAGGAGGGGGCACAGATACGCAGTATTTT.

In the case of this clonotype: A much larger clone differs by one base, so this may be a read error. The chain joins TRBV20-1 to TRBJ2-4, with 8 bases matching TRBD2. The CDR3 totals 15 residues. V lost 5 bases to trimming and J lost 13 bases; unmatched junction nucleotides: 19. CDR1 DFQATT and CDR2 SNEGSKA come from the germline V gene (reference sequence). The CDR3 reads CSAPAGGGSPNEQYF. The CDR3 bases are TGCAGTGCTCCTGCGGGCGGGGGGTCCCCCAATGAGCAGTACTTC.

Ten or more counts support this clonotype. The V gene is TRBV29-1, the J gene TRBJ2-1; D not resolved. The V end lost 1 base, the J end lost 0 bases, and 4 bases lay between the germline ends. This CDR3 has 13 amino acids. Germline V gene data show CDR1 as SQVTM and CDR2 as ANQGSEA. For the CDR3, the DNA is TGCAGCGTTGAAGGGAGCTCCTACAATGAGCAGTTCTTC. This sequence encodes CSVEGSSYNEQFF.

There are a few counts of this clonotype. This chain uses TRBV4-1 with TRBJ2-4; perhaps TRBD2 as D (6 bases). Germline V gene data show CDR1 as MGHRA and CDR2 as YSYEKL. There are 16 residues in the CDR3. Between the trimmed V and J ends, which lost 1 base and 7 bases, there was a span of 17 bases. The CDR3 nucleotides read TGCGCCAGCAGCCAAGGGTGGGGGAGCGGGTGGAACATTCAGTACTTC. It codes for CASSQGWGSGWNIQYF.

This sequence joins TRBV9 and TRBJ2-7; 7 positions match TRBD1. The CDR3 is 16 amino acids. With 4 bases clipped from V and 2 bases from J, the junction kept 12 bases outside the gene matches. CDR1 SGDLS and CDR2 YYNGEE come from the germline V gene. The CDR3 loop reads CASSPTDRQGAYEQYF. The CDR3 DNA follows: TGTGCCAGCAGCCCCACCGACCGACAGGGTGCCTACGAGCAGTACTTC.

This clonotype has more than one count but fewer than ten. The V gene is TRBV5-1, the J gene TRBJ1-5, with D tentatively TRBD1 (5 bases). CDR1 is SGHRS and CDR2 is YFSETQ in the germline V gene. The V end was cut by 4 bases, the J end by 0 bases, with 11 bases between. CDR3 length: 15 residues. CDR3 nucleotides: TGCGCCAGCAGCCAGGGACTGAATAGCAATCAGCCCCAGCATTTT. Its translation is CASSQGLNSNQPQHF.

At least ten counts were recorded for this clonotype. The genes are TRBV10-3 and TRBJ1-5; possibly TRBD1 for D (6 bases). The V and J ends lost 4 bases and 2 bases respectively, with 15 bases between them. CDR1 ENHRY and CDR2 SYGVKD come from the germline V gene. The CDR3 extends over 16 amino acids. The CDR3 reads CAISADRSAGNQPQHF. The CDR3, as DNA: TGTGCCATCAGTGCAGACAGGTCGGCTGGCAATCAGCCCCAGCATTTT.

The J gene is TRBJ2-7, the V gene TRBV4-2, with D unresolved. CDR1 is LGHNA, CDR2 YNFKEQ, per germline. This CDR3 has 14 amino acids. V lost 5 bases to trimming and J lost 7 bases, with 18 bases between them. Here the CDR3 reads CASSDHGEPYEQYF. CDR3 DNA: TGTGCCAGCAGCGACCACGGAGAACCGTATGAGCAGTACTTC.

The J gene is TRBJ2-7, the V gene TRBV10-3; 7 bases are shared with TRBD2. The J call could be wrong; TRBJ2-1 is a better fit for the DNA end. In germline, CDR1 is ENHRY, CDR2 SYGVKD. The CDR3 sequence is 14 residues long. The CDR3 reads CATSRREKPHEQFF. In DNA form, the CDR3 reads TGTGCCACCTCTAGGCGGGAGAAACCTCATGAGCAGTTCTTC.